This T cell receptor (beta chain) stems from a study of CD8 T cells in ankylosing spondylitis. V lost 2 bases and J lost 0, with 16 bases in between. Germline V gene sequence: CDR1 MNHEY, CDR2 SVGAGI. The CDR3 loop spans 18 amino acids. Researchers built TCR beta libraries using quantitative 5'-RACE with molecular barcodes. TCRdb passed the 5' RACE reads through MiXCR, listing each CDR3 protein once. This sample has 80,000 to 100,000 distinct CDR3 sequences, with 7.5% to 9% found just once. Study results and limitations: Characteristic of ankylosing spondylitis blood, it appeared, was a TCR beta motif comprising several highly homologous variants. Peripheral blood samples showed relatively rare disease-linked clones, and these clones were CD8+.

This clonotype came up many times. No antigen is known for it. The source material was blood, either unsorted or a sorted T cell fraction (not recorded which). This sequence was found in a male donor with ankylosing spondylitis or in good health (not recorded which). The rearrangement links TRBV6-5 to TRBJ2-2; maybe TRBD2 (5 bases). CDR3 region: CASSYMPPHGTNTGELFF. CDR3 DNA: TGTGCCAGCAGTTACATGCCCCCGCACGGGACGAACACCGGGGAGCTGTTTTTT.